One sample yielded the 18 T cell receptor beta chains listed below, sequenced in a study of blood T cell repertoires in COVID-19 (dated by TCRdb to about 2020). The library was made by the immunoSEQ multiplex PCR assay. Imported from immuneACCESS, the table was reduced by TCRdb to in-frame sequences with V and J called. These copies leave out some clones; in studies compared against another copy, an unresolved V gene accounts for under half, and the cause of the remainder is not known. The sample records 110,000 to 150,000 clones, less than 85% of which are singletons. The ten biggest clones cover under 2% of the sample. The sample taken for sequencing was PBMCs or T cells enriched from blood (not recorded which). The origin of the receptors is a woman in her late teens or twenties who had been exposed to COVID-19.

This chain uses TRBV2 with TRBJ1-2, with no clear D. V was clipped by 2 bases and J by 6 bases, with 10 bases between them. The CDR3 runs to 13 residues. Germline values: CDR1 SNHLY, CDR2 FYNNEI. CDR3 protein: CASSERGGDGYTF. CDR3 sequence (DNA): TGTGCCAGCAGTGAACGGGGAGGAGATGGCTACACCTTC. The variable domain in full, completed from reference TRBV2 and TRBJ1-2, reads EPEVTQTPSHQVTQMGQEVILRCVPISNHLYFYWYRQILGQKVEFLVSFYNNEISEKSEIFDDQFSVERPDGSNFTLKIRSTKLEDSAMYFCASSERGGDGYTFGSGTRLTVV.

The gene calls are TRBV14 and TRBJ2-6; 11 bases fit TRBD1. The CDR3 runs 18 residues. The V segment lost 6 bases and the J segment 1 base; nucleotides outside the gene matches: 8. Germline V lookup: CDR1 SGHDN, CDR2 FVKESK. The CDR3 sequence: CASSYHRDRGSGANVLTF. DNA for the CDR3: TGTGCCAGCAGTTACCACCGGGACAGGGGGTCTGGGGCCAACGTCCTGACTTTC.

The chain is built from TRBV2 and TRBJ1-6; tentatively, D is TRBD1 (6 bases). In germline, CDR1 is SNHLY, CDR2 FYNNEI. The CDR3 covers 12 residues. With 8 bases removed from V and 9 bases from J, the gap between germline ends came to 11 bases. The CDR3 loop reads CASAGGPSPLHF. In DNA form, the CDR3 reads TGTGCCAGCGCCGGGGGGCCTTCACCCCTCCACTTT.

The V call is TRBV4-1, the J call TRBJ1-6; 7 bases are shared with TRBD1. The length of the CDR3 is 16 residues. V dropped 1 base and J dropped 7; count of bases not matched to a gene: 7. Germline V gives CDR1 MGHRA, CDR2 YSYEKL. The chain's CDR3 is CASSQVGQAKNSPLHF. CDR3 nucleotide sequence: TGCGCCAGCAGCCAAGTTGGACAGGCAAAGAATTCACCCCTCCACTTT.

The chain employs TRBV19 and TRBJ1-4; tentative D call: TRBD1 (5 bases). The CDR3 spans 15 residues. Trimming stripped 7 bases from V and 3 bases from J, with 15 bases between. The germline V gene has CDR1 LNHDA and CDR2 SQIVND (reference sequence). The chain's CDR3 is CASTPLGGANEKLFF. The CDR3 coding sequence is TGTGCCAGTACCCCCCTCGGGGGTGCTAATGAAAAACTGTTTTTT.

The CDR3 bases are TGTGCCAGCAGCCTCGACAGGGGGGCGGATACCCAGTACTTC. Translated, it gives CASSLDRGADTQYF. The chain recombines TRBV9 with TRBJ2-5; TRBD1 matches 9 bases. The germline V gene encodes CDR1 SGDLS and CDR2 YYNGEE. This CDR3 contains 14 residues. V was clipped by 4 bases and J by 8 bases; unmatched bases: 9.

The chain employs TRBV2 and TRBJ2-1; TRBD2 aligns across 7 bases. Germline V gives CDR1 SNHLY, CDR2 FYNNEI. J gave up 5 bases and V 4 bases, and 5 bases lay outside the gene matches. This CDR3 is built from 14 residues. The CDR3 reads CASSARLANNEQFF. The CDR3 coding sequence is TGTGCCAGCAGTGCGCGACTAGCTAACAATGAGCAGTTCTTC.

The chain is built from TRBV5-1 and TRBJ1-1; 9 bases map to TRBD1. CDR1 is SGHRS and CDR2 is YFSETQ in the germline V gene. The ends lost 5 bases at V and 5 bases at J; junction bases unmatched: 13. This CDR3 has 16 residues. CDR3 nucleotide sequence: TGCGCCAGCAGACAAACCGCTGGACAGGGGACGACTGAAGCTTTCTTT. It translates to CASRQTAGQGTTEAFF.

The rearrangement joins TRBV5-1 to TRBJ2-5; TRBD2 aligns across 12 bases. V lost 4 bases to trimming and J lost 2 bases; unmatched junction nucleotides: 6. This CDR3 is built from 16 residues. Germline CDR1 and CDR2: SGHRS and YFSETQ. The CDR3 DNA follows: TGCGCCAGCAGCGCGGGGGGACTAGCGGGTCAAGAGACCCAGTACTTC. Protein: CASSAGGLAGQETQYF.

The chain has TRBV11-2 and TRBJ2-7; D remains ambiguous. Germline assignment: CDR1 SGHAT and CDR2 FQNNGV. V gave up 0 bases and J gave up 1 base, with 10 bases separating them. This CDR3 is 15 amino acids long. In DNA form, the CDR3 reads TGTGCCAGCAGCTTAGAGCCCAGAATATCCTACGAGCAGTACTTC. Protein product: CASSLEPRISYEQYF.

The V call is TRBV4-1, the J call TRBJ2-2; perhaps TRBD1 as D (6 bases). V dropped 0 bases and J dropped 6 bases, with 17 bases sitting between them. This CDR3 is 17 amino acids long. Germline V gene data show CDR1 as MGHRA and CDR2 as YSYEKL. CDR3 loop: CASSQEHGTQASGELFF. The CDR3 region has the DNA TGCGCCAGCAGCCAAGAACATGGGACACAAGCCTCCGGGGAGCTGTTTTTT.

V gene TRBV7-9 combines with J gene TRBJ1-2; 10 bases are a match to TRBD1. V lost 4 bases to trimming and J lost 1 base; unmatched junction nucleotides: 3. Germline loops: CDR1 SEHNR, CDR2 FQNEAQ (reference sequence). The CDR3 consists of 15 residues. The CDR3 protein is CASSSGQGDNYGYTF. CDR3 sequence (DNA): TGTGCCAGCAGCTCAGGACAGGGGGATAACTATGGCTACACCTTC.

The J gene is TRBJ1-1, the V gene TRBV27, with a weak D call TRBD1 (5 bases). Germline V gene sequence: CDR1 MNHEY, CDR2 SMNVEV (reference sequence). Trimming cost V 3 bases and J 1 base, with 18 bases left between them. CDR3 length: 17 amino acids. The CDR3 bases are TGTGCCAGCAGTTTCTCCCCGGGGGGGGGAACGAACACTGAAGCTTTCTTT. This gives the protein CASSFSPGGGTNTEAFF.

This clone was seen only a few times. The DNA for the CDR3 is TGTGCCAGCACGGACAGGAGGAATTCACCCCTCCACTTT. Amino acids: CASTDRRNSPLHF. The chain is built from TRBV27 and TRBJ1-6, with 7 nucleotides matching TRBD1. The CDR3 spans 13 residues. Germline values: CDR1 MNHEY, CDR2 SMNVEV (reference sequence). Unmatched junction bases numbered 4, after V lost 7 bases and J lost 7 bases.

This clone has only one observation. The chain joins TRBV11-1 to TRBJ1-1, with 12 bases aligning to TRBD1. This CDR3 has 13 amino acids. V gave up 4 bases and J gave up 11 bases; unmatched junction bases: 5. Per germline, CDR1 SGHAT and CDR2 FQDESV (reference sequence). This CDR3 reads CASSYGTGGWAFF. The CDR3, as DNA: TGTGCCAGCAGCTACGGGACAGGGGGCTGGGCTTTCTTT.

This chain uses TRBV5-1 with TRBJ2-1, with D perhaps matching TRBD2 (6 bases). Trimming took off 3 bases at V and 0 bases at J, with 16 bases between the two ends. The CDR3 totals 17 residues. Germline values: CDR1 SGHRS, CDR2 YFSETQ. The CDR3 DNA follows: TGCGCCAGCAGCTCCGGGGGTGGCGGAAGCTCCTACAATGAGCAGTTCTTC. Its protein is CASSSGGGGSSYNEQFF.

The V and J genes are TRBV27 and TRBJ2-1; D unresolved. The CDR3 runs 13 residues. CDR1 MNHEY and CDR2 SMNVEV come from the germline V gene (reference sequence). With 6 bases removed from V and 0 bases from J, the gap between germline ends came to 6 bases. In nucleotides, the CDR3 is TGTGCCAGCAGCTTTAGCTCCTACAATGAGCAGTTCTTC. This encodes CASSFSSYNEQFF.

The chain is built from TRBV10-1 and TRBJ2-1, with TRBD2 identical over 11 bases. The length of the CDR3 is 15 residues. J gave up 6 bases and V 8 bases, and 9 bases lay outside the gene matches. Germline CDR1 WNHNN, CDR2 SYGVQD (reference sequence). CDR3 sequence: CASFQLAGVGNEQFF. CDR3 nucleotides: TGCGCCAGCTTCCAACTAGCGGGAGTTGGCAATGAGCAGTTCTTC.